The clone carrying this T cell receptor beta chain was detected a few times. The data belong to a study of neurological immune-mediated disorders. TCRdb fed the 5' RACE reads into MiXCR, producing one record per CDR3 protein. The sample has 40,000 to 50,000 distinct CDR3 sequences; over 9% are singletons. V lost 4 bases, J lost 2 bases, and 12 bases lay in between. The CDR3 is 14 amino acids. Germline CDR1 and CDR2: SGHAT and FQNNGV. Sequencing was performed on PBMCs. J is TRBJ2-7 and V is TRBV11-2; D might be TRBD2 (6 bases). The sequence was obtained from a woman in her forties with HTLV-1-associated myelopathy (HAM/TSP). CDR3: CASSSPRLAYEQYF. CDR3 coding DNA: TGTGCCAGCAGCTCCCCGCGACTAGCCTACGAGCAGTACTTC.